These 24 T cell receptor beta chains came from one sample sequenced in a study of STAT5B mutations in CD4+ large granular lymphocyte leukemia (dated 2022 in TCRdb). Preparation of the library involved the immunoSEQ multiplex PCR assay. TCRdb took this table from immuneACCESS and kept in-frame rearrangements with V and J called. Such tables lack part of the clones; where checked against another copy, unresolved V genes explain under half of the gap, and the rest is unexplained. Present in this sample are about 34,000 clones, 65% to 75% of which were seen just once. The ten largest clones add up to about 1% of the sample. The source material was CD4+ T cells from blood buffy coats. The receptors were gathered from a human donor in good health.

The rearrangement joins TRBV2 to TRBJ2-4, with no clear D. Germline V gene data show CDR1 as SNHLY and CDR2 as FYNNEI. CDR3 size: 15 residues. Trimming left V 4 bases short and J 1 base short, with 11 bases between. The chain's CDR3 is CASSGGKGAKNIQYF. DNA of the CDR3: TGTGCCAGCAGTGGGGGTAAAGGGGCCAAAAACATTCAGTACTTC.

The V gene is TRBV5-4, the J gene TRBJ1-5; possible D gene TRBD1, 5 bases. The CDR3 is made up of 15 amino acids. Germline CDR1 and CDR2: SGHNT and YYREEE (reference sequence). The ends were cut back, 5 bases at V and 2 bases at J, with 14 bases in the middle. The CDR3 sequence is CASSPSPTGNQPQHF. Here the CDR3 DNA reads TGTGCCAGCAGTCCCAGCCCGACAGGCAATCAGCCCCAGCATTTT.

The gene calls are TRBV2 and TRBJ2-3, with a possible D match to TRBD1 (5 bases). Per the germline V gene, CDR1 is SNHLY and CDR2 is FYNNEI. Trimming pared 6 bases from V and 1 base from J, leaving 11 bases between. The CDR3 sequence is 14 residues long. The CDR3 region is CASRETTGTDTQYF. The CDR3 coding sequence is TGTGCCAGCAGGGAAACGACAGGCACAGATACGCAGTATTTT. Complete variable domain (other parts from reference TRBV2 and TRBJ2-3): EPEVTQTPSHQVTQMGQEVILRCVPISNHLYFYWYRQILGQKVEFLVSFYNNEISEKSEIFDDQFSVERPDGSNFTLKIRSTKLEDSAMYFCASRETTGTDTQYFGPGTRLTVL.

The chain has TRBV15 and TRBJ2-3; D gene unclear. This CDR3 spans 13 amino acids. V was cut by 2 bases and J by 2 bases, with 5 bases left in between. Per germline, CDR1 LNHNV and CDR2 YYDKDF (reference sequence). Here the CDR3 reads CATSRSPTDTQYF. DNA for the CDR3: TGTGCCACCAGCAGATCCCCCACAGATACGCAGTATTTT.

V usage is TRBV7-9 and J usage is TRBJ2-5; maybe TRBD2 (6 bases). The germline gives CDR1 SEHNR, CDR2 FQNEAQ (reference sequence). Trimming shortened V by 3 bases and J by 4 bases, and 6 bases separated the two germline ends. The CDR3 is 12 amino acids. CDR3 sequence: CASSFGGETQYF. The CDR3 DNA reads TGTGCCAGCAGCTTCGGGGGAGAGACCCAGTACTTC.

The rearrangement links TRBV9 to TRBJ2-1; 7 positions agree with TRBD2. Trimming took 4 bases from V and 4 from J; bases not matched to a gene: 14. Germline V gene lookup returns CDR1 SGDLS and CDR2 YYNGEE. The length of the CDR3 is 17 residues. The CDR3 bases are TGTGCCAGCAGCCCTTCGATTGGCGGGAGAGGGTACAATGAGCAGTTCTTC. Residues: CASSPSIGGRGYNEQFF.

The CDR3 here is CASRDGTLGPGNTIYF. The CDR3 DNA reads TGTGCCAGCAGGGACGGGACCTTGGGCCCTGGAAACACCATATATTTT. The chain recombines TRBV6-4 with TRBJ1-3; maybe TRBD1 (5 bases). Germline V lookup: CDR1 MRHNA, CDR2 SNTAGT. This CDR3 has 16 amino acids. V gave up 6 bases and J gave up 2 bases, with 17 bases separating them.

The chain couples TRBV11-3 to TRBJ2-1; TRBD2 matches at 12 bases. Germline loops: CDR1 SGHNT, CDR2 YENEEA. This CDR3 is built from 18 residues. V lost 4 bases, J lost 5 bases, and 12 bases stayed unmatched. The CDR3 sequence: CASSSSRPWTSGDNEQFF. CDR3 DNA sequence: TGTGCCAGCAGCTCCTCCCGCCCCTGGACTAGCGGGGACAATGAGCAGTTCTTC.

The CDR3 DNA reads as TGTGCCAGCAGTTTGCCCGATCAGCCCCAGCATTTT. This encodes CASSLPDQPQHF. This sequence joins TRBV28 and TRBJ1-5, with D uncertain. Germline-derived CDR1 and CDR2 are MDHEN and SYDVKM. Trimming removed 3 bases at V and 5 bases at J, with 5 bases between. The CDR3 runs 12 residues.

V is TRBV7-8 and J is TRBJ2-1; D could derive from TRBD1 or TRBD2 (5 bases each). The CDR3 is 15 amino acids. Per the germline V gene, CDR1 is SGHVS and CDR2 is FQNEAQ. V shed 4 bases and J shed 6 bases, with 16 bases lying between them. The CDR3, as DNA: TGTGCCAGCAGCTCCCTGGCAGGGACGGGCAATGAGCAGTTCTTC. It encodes CASSSLAGTGNEQFF.

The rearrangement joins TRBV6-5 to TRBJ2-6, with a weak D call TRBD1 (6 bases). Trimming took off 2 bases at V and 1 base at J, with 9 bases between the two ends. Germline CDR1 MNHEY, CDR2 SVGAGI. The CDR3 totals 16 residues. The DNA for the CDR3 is TGTGCCAGCAGTTACGATACAGGGTCTGGGGCCAACGTCCTGACTTTC. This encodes CASSYDTGSGANVLTF.

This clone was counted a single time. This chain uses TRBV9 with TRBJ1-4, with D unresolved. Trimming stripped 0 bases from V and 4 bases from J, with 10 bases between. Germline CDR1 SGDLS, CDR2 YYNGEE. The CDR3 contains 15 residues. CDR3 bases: TGTGCCAGCAGCGTAGACCGGACGCTTAATGAAAAACTGTTTTTT. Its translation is CASSVDRTLNEKLFF.

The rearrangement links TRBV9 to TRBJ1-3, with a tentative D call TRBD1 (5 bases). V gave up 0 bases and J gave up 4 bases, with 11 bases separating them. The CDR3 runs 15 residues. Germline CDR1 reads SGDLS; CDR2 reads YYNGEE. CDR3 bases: TGTGCCAGCAGCGTAGGAGGGGCTGGGGGAAACACCATATATTTT. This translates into CASSVGGAGGNTIYF.

DNA for the CDR3: TGTGCCAGTAGTGTGGGGGGAGGACAGGGTGGCAATCAGCCCCAGCATTTT. Translating it yields CASSVGGGQGGNQPQHF. The V and J genes are TRBV19 and TRBJ1-5; TRBD1 aligns across 8 bases. CDR1 LNHDA and CDR2 SQIVND come from the germline V gene (reference sequence). This CDR3 contains 17 residues. V gave up 5 bases and J gave up 2 bases; unmatched junction bases: 11.

CDR3 DNA: TGTGCCATCAAAACCGGGACAGGGCGCGACCAGCCCCAGCATTTT. Protein: CAIKTGTGRDQPQHF. V is TRBV10-3 and J is TRBJ1-5; 9 positions match TRBD1. This CDR3 region has 15 residues. Trimming at V came to 7 bases and at J to 7 bases, leaving 11 bases not matched to a gene. The germline CDR1 and CDR2 sequences are ENHRY and SYGVKD.

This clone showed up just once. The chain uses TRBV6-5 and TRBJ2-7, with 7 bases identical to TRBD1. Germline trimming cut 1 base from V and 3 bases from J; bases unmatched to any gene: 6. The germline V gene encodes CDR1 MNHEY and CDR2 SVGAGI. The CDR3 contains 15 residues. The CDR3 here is CASSYFRDSLYEQYF. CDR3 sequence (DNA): TGTGCCAGCAGTTACTTTCGGGACAGTCTCTACGAGCAGTACTTC.

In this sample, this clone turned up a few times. CDR3 residues: CASSLSPRNTEAFF. CDR3 nucleotides: TGCGCCAGCAGCTTGTCTCCACGGAACACTGAAGCTTTCTTT. This chain links TRBV5-1 with TRBJ1-1; D is unclear. CDR1 and CDR2 from the germline V gene are SGHRS and YFSETQ. This CDR3 has 14 amino acids. Between the trimmed V and J ends, which lost 1 base and 1 base, there was a span of 8 bases.

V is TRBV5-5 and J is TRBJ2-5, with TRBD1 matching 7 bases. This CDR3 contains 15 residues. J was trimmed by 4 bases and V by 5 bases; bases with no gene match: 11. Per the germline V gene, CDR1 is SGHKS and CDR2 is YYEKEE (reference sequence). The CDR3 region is CASSFDRARPETQYF. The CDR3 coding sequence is TGTGCCAGCAGTTTTGACAGGGCACGACCAGAGACCCAGTACTTC.

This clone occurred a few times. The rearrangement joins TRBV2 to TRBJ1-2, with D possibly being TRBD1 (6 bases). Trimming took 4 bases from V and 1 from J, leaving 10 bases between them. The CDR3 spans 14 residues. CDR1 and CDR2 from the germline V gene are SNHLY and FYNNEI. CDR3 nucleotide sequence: TGTGCCAGCAGTGCCCAGGGGTTTAACTATGGCTACACCTTC. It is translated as CASSAQGFNYGYTF.

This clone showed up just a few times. CDR3 residues: CASSLSGRRGEQYF. The CDR3, as DNA: TGTGCCAGCAGCCTCTCGGGGCGGAGAGGCGAGCAGTACTTC. V usage is TRBV5-4 and J usage is TRBJ2-7; perhaps D is TRBD1 or TRBD2 (5 bases each). Germline V gene data show CDR1 as SGHNT and CDR2 as YYREEE (reference sequence). This CDR3 is 14 amino acids long. The germline V and J ends were trimmed by 4 bases and 6 bases, with 17 bases remaining between them.

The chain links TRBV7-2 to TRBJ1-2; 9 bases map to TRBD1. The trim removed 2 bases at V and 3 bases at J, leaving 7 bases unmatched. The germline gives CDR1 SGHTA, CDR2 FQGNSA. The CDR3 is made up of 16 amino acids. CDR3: CASSLTGTGRDYGYTF. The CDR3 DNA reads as TGTGCCAGCAGCTTAACGGGGACAGGGCGCGACTATGGCTACACCTTC.

The CDR3 DNA reads as TGTGCCAGTAGTATGAGGGGGGGGGAGATCTACGAGCAGTACTTC. Amino acids: CASSMRGGEIYEQYF. The rearrangement uses TRBV19 and TRBJ2-7; tentatively, D is TRBD2 (7 bases). Germline values: CDR1 LNHDA, CDR2 SQIVND (reference sequence). Deletions cut 3 bases from V and 3 bases from J, with 15 bases between. This CDR3 contains 15 residues.

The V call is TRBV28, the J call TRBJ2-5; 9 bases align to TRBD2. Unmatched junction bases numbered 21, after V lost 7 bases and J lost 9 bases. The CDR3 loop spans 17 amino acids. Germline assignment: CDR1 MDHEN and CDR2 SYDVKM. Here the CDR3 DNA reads TGTGCCAGCAATTCGCCTCCTAGCGGGACGGGGCAAGGGGCCCAGTACTTC. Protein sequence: CASNSPPSGTGQGAQYF.

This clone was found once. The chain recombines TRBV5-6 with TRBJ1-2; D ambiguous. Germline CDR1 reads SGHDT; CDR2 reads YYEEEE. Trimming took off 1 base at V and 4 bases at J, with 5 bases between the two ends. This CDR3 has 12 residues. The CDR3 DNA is TGTGCCAGCAGCTTGTTCCTCTATGGCTACACCTTC. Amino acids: CASSLFLYGYTF. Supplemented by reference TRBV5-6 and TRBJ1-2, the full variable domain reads DAGVTQSPTHLIKTRGQQVTLRCSPKSGHDTVSWYQQALGQGPQFIFQYYEEEERQRGNFPDRFSGHQFPNYSSELNVNALLLGDSALYLCASSLFLYGYTFGSGTRLTVV.